This T cell receptor (beta chain) was identified during a study of cytomegalovirus exposure and HLA in healthy donors. The study, taken as a whole, reports: The authors judged a highly shared variant cluster likely a sequencing artifact. An analysis done earlier found most TCR beta V segments productive about 87% or about 30% of the time. Later analysis indicated greater clonal expansion among HLA-associated TCR beta chains than among equally common other chains. Some V segments, TRBV6-2 and TRBV6-3 among them, were indistinguishable and were therefore excluded.

CDR1 is SGHAT and CDR2 is FQNNGV in the germline V gene. The CDR3 loop spans 15 amino acids. V lost 0 bases and J 3 bases, leaving 12 bases between the germline ends. The study ran its PCR with 60 Vbeta and 13 Jbeta primers. The data were produced by immunoSEQ multiplex PCR, yet TCRdb's version contains in-frame clones alone and is incomplete. The sample includes more than 30,000 clones, less than 75% seen only once; the top ten take around a tenth. About this clone itself: Its antigen is unidentified.

Sequencing was carried out using PBMCs. This TCR was recovered from a man in his forties in good health and CMV-seropositive. This chain joins TRBV11-2 and TRBJ2-7; the D gene is possibly TRBD1 (6 bases). CDR3 amino acids: CASSLDLDRVYEQYF. CDR3 nucleotide sequence: TGTGCCAGCAGCTTAGATCTGGACAGAGTCTACGAGCAGTACTTC.